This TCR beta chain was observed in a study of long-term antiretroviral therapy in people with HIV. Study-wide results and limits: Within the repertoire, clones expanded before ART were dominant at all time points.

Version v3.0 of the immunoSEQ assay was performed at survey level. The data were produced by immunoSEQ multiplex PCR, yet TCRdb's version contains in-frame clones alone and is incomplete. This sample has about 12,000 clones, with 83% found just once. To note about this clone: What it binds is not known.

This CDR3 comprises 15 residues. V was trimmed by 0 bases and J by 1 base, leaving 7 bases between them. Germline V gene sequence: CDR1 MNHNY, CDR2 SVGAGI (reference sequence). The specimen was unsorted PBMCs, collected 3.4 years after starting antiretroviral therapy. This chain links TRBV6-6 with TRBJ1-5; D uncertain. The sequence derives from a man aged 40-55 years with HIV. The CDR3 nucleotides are TGTGCCAGCAGTTACTCGGCAGAGAGCAATCAGCCCCAGCATTTT. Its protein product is CASSYSAESNQPQHF.